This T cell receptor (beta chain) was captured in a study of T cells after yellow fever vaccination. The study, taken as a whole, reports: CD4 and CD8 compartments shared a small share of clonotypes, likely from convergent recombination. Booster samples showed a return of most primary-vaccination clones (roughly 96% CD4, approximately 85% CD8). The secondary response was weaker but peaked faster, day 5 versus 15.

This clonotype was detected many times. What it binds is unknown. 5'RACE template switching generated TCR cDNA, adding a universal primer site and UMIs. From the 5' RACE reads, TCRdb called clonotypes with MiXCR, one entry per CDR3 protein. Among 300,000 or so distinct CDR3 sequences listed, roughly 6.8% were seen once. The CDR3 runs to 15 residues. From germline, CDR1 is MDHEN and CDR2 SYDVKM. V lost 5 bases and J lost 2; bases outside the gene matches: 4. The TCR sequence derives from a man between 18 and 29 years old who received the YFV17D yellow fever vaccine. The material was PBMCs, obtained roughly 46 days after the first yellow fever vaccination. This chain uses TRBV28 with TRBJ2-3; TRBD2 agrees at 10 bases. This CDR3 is CASSLAGANTDTQYF. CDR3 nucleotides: TGTGCCAGCAGTCTAGCGGGGGCCAACACAGATACGCAGTATTTT. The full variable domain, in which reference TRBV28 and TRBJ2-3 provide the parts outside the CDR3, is DVKVTQSSRYLVKRTGEKVFLECVQDMDHENMFWYRQDPGLGLRLIYFSYDVKMKEKGDIPEGYSVSREKKERFSLILESASTNQTSMYLCASSLAGANTDTQYFGPGTRLTVL.